This T cell receptor (beta chain) was captured by sequencing in a study of cytomegalovirus exposure and HLA in healthy donors. The CDR3 contains 14 residues. The germline gives CDR1 SGHAT, CDR2 FQNNGV. With V trimmed by 5 bases and J by 7 bases, 5 bases remained unmatched. Vbeta (60) and Jbeta (13) primers were used in the PCR. Measured with immunoSEQ multiplex PCR; TCRdb has only the in-frame clones, and not every one. The top ten clones hold 3.5% to 5.5% of a sample with over 150,000 clones, around 80% of them seen once. This clone came up once. Its target is not known. Study outcomes and limitations: Later analysis associated a missense DCLRE1C variant with TCR beta V- and J-gene trimming. The later analysis indicated that the majority of CMV-associated TCR beta chains appeared HLA-restricted.

The receptor was isolated from a man aged 35-49 years in good health and CMV-seronegative. The chain carries TRBV11-2 and TRBJ1-3; 10 bases are shared with TRBD1. Sequenced material: PBMCs. CDR3 nucleotide sequence: TGTGCCAGCAGCCCCGGGACAGGGGCCAACACCATATATTTT. Its protein product is CASSPGTGANTIYF.